The 8 T cell receptor beta chains given below trace back to one sample, sequenced in a study of T cell responses to AZD1222 COVID-19 vaccine. Sequencing used immunoSEQ multiplex PCR; TCRdb keeps in-frame clones, though not all of them. Of more than 95,000 clones listed, approximately 90% are singletons. The sample in question was peripheral blood, obtained 28 days after the second AZD1222 dose. The receptors originated from an adult who received the AZD1222 COVID-19 vaccine.

The J gene is TRBJ1-2, the V gene TRBV30, with 7 bases lining up with TRBD1. There are 13 residues in the CDR3. Germline trimming cut 3 bases from V and 7 bases from J; bases unmatched to any gene: 8. The germline gives CDR1 GTSNPN, CDR2 SVGIG (reference sequence). This CDR3 is CAWRMQGVGGYTF. In DNA form, the CDR3 reads TGTGCCTGGAGGATGCAGGGGGTTGGTGGCTACACCTTC.

The V call is TRBV5-3, the J call TRBJ1-4; 11 nucleotides align to TRBD1. TRBV5-3 is an ORF, and what it does is uncertain. The trim removed 6 bases at V and 4 bases at J, leaving 17 bases unmatched. The CDR3 has 19 amino acids. The CDR3 DNA is TGTGCCAGAAACCGTGGCCGGGACAGGGGGATAACACGTAATGAAAAACTGTTTTTT. The encoded protein is CARNRGRDRGITRNEKLFF.

The J gene is TRBJ2-1, the V gene TRBV5-1; 12 nucleotides align to TRBD2. Germline V CDR1 and CDR2: SGHRS, YFSETQ. V was clipped by 3 bases and J by 7 bases; unmatched bases: 5. CDR3 length equals 15 residues. The CDR3 spells CASSSLTSGSNEQFF. The CDR3 region has the DNA TGCGCCAGCAGCTCGCTGACTAGCGGGAGTAATGAGCAGTTCTTC. Based on the CDR3 plus reference TRBV5-1 and TRBJ2-1, the full variable domain is KAGVTQTPRYLIKTRGQQVTLSCSPISGHRSVSWYQQTPGQGLQFLFEYFSETQRNKGNFPGRFSGRQFSNSRSEMNVSTLELGDSALYLCASSSLTSGSNEQFFGPGTRLTVL.

The chain couples TRBV28 to TRBJ1-3; 7 nucleotides agree with TRBD1. This CDR3 comprises 15 residues. With 7 bases clipped from V and 7 bases from J, the junction kept 13 bases outside the gene matches. Germline-derived CDR1 and CDR2 are MDHEN and SYDVKM. The CDR3 reads CASTTRQGVENTIYF. CDR3 DNA: TGTGCCAGCACTACCCGACAGGGCGTCGAGAACACCATATATTTT. Complete variable domain (other parts from reference TRBV28 and TRBJ1-3): DVKVTQSSRYLVKRTGEKVFLECVQDMDHENMFWYRQDPGLGLRLIYFSYDVKMKEKGDIPEGYSVSREKKERFSLILESASTNQTSMYLCASTTRQGVENTIYFGEGSWLTVV.

This clone appeared a single time. This chain links TRBV29-1 with TRBJ2-7; weak D call: TRBD1 (6 bases). This CDR3 is 12 amino acids long. The V and J ends lost 5 bases and 5 bases respectively, with 13 bases between them. Germline-derived CDR1 and CDR2 are SQVTM and ANQGSEA. The CDR3 sequence: CSVTPDSHEQYF. The CDR3 nucleotides read TGCAGCGTTACCCCGGACAGCCACGAGCAGTACTTC.

This clone was seen just once. This chain joins TRBV7-3 and TRBJ2-3; TRBD2 might be the D (7 bases). Trimming cost V 5 bases and J 4 bases, with 19 bases left between them. The germline CDR1 and CDR2 sequences are SGHTA and FQGTGA. The CDR3 has 16 amino acids. CDR3 loop: CASSPMGGAPPDTQYF. In nucleotides, the CDR3 is TGTGCCAGCAGCCCCATGGGGGGGGCCCCTCCAGATACGCAGTATTTT. Combining the CDR3 with reference TRBV7-3 and TRBJ2-3 gives the whole variable domain GAGVSQTPSNKVTEKGKYVELRCDPISGHTALYWYRQSLGQGPEFLIYFQGTGAADDSGLPNDRFFAVRPEGSVSTLKIQRTERGDSAVYLCASSPMGGAPPDTQYFGPGTRLTVL.

This clone turned up a few times. The rearrangement links TRBV30 to TRBJ1-2; tentatively, D is TRBD1 (5 bases). Trimming removed 4 bases at V and 4 bases at J, with 16 bases between. Germline assignment: CDR1 GTSNPN and CDR2 SVGIG (reference sequence). CDR3 size: 14 residues. The CDR3 here is CAWKRVGAGYGYTF. The CDR3, as DNA: TGTGCCTGGAAGAGGGTAGGGGCCGGCTATGGCTACACCTTC.

The chain recombines TRBV7-2 with TRBJ2-7; possibly TRBD1 for D (5 bases). The CDR3 consists of 14 residues. V was pared by 5 bases and J by 2 bases, with 13 bases between. Germline CDR1 is SGHTA and CDR2 is FQGNSA. CDR3 bases: TGTGCCAGCAGCCCCCAGGGTGGGGCCTACGAGCAGTACTTC. Its translation: CASSPQGGAYEQYF. Based on the CDR3 plus reference TRBV7-2 and TRBJ2-7, the full variable domain is GAGVSQSPSNKVTEKGKDVELRCDPISGHTALYWYRQSLGQGLEFLIYFQGNSAPDKSGLPSDRFSAERTGGSVSTLTIQRTQQEDSAVYLCASSPQGGAYEQYFGPGTRLTVT.